The entry below describes one TCR beta chain. What this receptor recognizes is not known. Base quality data are lacking; no much larger clone is found one base away. This specimen belongs to a study of cytomegalovirus exposure and HLA in healthy donors (dated by TCRdb to 2016 to 2017). At the level of the whole study: According to a later analysis, the 100 to 150 validation repertoires were produced on the same platform as the roughly 720 repertoires of the first cohort. The study aimed to test whether signatures of past pathogen exposure could be identified by cataloging public T cell receptors. In addition to the first cohort of around 670 subjects, a separate validation cohort of around 110 different subjects was used. High-throughput TCR immunosequencing, statistical association of individual TCRs with disease status, and machine learning were combined to predict cytomegalovirus infection status.

The donors were included in the validation cohort of some 110 subjects, a group kept apart from the roughly 700-subject first cohort. Libraries were built with the immunoSEQ multiplex PCR assay. The authors' pipeline ran thus. A statistical classification framework was built to diagnose cytomegalovirus status from the catalog of TCR beta chain sequences. TCRdb mirrors the immuneACCESS table, restricted to in-frame sequences. Some clones are absent from its copies; in checked studies, under half trace to an unresolved V gene, and the reason for the others is unknown. Clone size and the V and J calls come from that table; the DNA yielded D and trimming. Counted in this sample were 150,000 to 200,000 clones; around nine tenths of them appeared once. 2% to 3% of the sample is taken by the ten largest. What the study reported, not specific to this receptor: A later analysis found that TCRs clustered in the first cohort also tended to co-occur in the 95 to 150 validation repertoires, with approximately 95% of cluster scores above 0. In both the original and validation cohorts, the classifier was reported to diagnose cytomegalovirus status with high specificity and sensitivity. While some public TCRs were present in many individuals, most TCR sequences turned up only very rarely across donors. The authors suggested that the approach could potentially be generalized to other disease states and immunological phenotypes. In vitro tests confirmed that a few of the cytomegalovirus-associated TCR beta chains recognize cytomegalovirus antigens. The study gave a list of under 200 TCR beta chains associated with cytomegalovirus. A later analysis had no HLA typing for the validation cohort, so co-occurrence there was scored across all 110 or so repertoires.

The trim is 5 bases for V and 5 bases for J, with a gap of 18 bases between the germline ends. The CDR3 has 15 amino acids, counting the end cysteine and phenylalanine. Only the CDR3 region is kept as DNA, spanning 45 bases read in frame from base 1. The germline V gene specifies MDHEN as CDR1 and SYDVKM as CDR2. The chain is encoded by TRBV28 joined to TRBJ2-5; a weak D assignment points to TRBD1 (5 bases agree). This TCR was recovered from a young man in good health and CMV-seropositive. What was sequenced was PBMCs. The CDR3 in this case is CASSLPGSGGETQYF. In nucleotides, the sequence is TGTGCCAGCAGTCTGCCAGGGTCTGGTGGTGAGACCCAGTACTTC.